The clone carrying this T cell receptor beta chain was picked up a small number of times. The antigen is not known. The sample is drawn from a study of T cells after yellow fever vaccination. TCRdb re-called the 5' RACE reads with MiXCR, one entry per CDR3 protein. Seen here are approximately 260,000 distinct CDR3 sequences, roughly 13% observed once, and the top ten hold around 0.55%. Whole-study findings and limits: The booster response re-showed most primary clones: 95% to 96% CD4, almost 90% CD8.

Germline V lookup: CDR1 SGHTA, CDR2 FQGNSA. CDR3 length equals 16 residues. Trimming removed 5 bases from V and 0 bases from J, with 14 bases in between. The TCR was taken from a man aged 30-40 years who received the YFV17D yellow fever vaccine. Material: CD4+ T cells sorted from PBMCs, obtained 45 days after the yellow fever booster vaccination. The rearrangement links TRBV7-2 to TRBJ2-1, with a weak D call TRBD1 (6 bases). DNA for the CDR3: TGTGCCAGCAGCCGGGTTGGGGGCAGCTCCTACAATGAGCAGTTCTTC. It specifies CASSRVGGSSYNEQFF.